This T cell receptor beta chain is from a study of beta chain features in type 1 diabetes (dated by TCRdb to between 2018 and 2020). A note on the overall study: No differences in mean age, gender distribution, total cell number or subset yield were found between patients and healthy donors. Whereas all 30 or so donors provided naive and central memory subsets, regulatory and stem cell-like memory subsets were isolated from just 8 patients and about eight healthy donors. In the study, TCRB repertoires of sorted circulating CD4+ T cell subsets from recently diagnosed type 1 diabetes patients were compared with those of matched healthy donors. A total of roughly 100 million sorted cells were examined across all samples, and the number of cells per subset was strongly correlated with RNA yield. Overall study results and their limits: Because cDNA was sequenced instead of genomic DNA, highly expressing activated cells could be over-represented, though the groups showed no difference in activation or CD3 levels. Naive, central memory and regulatory TCRB repertoires appeared to be more alike among patients than among healthy donors. In all four CD4+ subsets, TCRB CDR3 length was moderately but significantly shorter in type 1 diabetes patients. Shorter templates might have been favored by PCR, but patient and control samples were amplified and corrected together, so both groups would have been affected equally by any skew. HLA sub-analyses involved small numbers of individuals, so any influence of HLA type on TCRB rearrangement remained unresolved. Patients with type 1 diabetes made fewer insertions and deleted more nucleotides at VDJ recombination sites, implying thymic rearrangement abnormalities.

Concerning this clone itself: It has no known antigen specificity. The input lacks base qualities; no much larger clone sits a single base away.

The CDR3, from cysteine to phenylalanine, totals 15 residues. The sequence is cut down to CDR3 DNA, 45 bases in frame from base 1. Reading the germline V gene gives CDR1 SNHLY and CDR2 FYNNEI. V and J lose 2 bases and 9 bases, and a span of 17 bases separates them. Each donor gave one peripheral blood draw, averaging roughly 100 mL, which was collected into heparinised tubes. Using a panel that included CD45RO, CCR7, CD25, CD127, CD95 and CD27, naive, central memory, regulatory and stem cell-like memory CD4+ T cells were sorted on a BD FACSAria II. Purity was above 95% for every sorted population. PBMCs were separated immediately by Lymphoprep density gradient centrifugation and were stained directly, without being cultured. To minimize batch effects, samples were stained and sorted in pairs, one healthy donor with one patient per experiment. The entire amount of isolated RNA was reverse transcribed using the High Capacity cDNA Reverse Transcription Kit, so the sequenced TCRB transcripts were expressed ones. Deep immunoSEQ sequencing was performed on naive, central memory and regulatory T cell samples, with an average of roughly 3.3 million total reads per sample. Sorted cells were lysed in RLT buffer, and RNA was extracted using DNase-treated RNeasy Micro or Mini kits according to cell number. Each cell subset was processed separately to prevent cross-contamination, with patient and healthy donor samples processed together. TCRB sequences were amplified from cDNA with the immunoSEQ multiplex PCR, producing 87-bp fragments spanning the CDR3 region. Amplicons were sequenced on the Illumina HiSeq platform. As for the authors' bioinformatics: PCR bias was corrected computationally using synthetic template baselines, and reads within Hamming distance 2 were collapsed, with unmergeable singletons discarded. Reads were aligned against IMGT so that V, D and J genes, CDR3 length and insertions or deletions at six rearrangement sites could be assigned. Within each subset, clonotype counts were normalized to the number of sorted cells before true diversity and Gini coefficients were calculated with the tcR R package. The overlap coefficient, calculated on TCRB nucleotide sequences, was used to quantify repertoire sharing. As a proxy for the pre-selection repertoire, out-of-frame TCRB sequences from naive cells were analyzed. As stored in TCRdb, this immuneACCESS dataset retains in-frame rearrangements with V and J assigned. A fraction of the clones does not appear; measured against another copy, unresolved V genes explain less than half of the discrepancy, and the remainder lacks a known reason. V and J calls and clone size come straight from that table; D and trimming were deduced from the DNA. Within this sample are 130,000 to 150,000 clones, with 10% of them counted one time only. Roughly 1.4% of the sample goes to the ten largest clones.

This sequence originates from a man aged 18 to 29 in good health. Specimen: naive CD4+ T cells from blood. The cell subset or site label here, explained by the study, means: true naive CD4+ T cells. The chain couples TRBV2 to TRBJ2-1; TRBD2 could be the D gene, as 6 bases match. CDR3 reads: CASSENGLRTGEQFF. The DNA sequence is given as TGTGCCAGCAGTGAAAACGGACTACGAACGGGTGAGCAGTTCTTC.